These 29 T cell receptor beta chains share one sample of origin, sequenced in a study of blood T cell repertoires in COVID-19. Measured with immunoSEQ multiplex PCR; TCRdb has only the in-frame clones, and not every one. The sample consists of around 210,000 clones, approximately 80% of them appearing once. The sample consisted of peripheral blood. The receptors here all came from a woman older than 75 with COVID-19, enrolled during active disease.

CDR3 in DNA: TGCGCCAGCAGCCAACAACAGGGGATATCTGGAAACACCATATATTTT. This sequence encodes CASSQQQGISGNTIYF. V and J are TRBV4-1 and TRBJ1-3; 7 nucleotides line up with TRBD1. CDR1 is MGHRA, CDR2 YSYEKL, per germline. J was trimmed by 1 base and V by 2 bases; bases with no gene match: 5. The CDR3 consists of 16 residues.

The rearrangement uses TRBV5-1 and TRBJ2-1; TRBD2 agrees at 9 bases. The CDR3 spans 16 residues. Germline V lookup: CDR1 SGHRS, CDR2 YFSETQ. V lost 1 base to trimming and J lost 6 bases; unmatched junction nucleotides: 8. The CDR3 loop is CASSLISGRAFNEQFF. For the CDR3, the DNA is TGCGCCAGCAGCTTGATTAGCGGGAGAGCGTTCAATGAGCAGTTCTTC.

This clone was seen only once. The DNA of the CDR3 is TGTGCCAGCAAAGCTGGAGGGTACTCCTACAATGAGCAGTTCTTC. Protein: CASKAGGYSYNEQFF. The chain recombines TRBV6-5 with TRBJ2-1; possibly TRBD2 for D (6 bases). Trimming left V 7 bases short and J 0 bases short, with 13 bases between. Germline lookup yields CDR1 MNHEY and CDR2 SVGAGI. CDR3 length: 15 amino acids.

This chain links TRBV6-1 with TRBJ2-5; tentatively, D is TRBD2 (6 bases). The CDR3 runs 14 residues. CDR1 and CDR2 (germline): MNHNS, SASEGT. The V end was cut by 0 bases, the J end by 7 bases, with 12 bases between. CDR3 nucleotide sequence: TGTGCCAGCAGTGAAGCGCCCGCCGGGGGGACCCAGTACTTC. Encoded protein: CASSEAPAGGTQYF.

The chain combines TRBV11-2 with TRBJ2-5; the D is unclear. CDR1 and CDR2 (germline): SGHAT, FQNNGV. CDR3 length: 12 amino acids. The V and J ends lost 5 bases and 5 bases respectively, with 9 bases between them. The CDR3 loop is CASSPTGETQYF. DNA for the CDR3: TGTGCCAGCAGCCCCACCGGGGAGACCCAGTACTTC.

This chain joins TRBV5-1 and TRBJ1-1; 8 nucleotides agree with TRBD1. The CDR3 is 16 residues long. Germline V gene data show CDR1 as SGHRS and CDR2 as YFSETQ. V was clipped by 0 bases and J by 3 bases; unmatched bases: 7. CDR3 sequence: CASSLGAGGSYTEAFF. CDR3 in DNA: TGCGCCAGCAGCTTGGGGGCAGGGGGCAGTTACACTGAAGCTTTCTTT.

This clone came up once. This chain's CDR3 is CASSASGQTNTEAFF. DNA of the CDR3: TGTGCCAGCAGTGCCTCCGGACAGACGAACACTGAAGCTTTCTTT. J is TRBJ1-1 and V is TRBV2; TRBD1 is a possible D gene (6 bases). V lost 4 bases, J lost 1 base, and 13 bases lay in between. The CDR3 extends over 15 amino acids. Germline V CDR1 and CDR2: SNHLY, FYNNEI. Full variable domain (missing parts from reference TRBV2 and TRBJ1-1): EPEVTQTPSHQVTQMGQEVILRCVPISNHLYFYWYRQILGQKVEFLVSFYNNEISEKSEIFDDQFSVERPDGSNFTLKIRSTKLEDSAMYFCASSASGQTNTEAFFGQGTRLTVV.

This rearrangement joins TRBV19 to TRBJ1-4; D uncertain. The CDR3 has 13 amino acids. CDR1 and CDR2 (germline): LNHDA, SQIVND (reference sequence). V was shortened by 1 base and J by 11 bases, with 11 bases between the two germline ends. The CDR3 reads CASSIGEPGKLFF. The CDR3, as DNA: TGTGCCAGTAGTATAGGTGAACCCGGGAAACTGTTTTTT.

The chain links TRBV9 to TRBJ1-1; perhaps TRBD1 as D (5 bases). The length of the CDR3 is 17 residues. The germline gives CDR1 SGDLS, CDR2 YYNGEE. V lost 0 bases to trimming and J lost 3 bases, with 18 bases between them. CDR3 in DNA: TGTGCCAGCAGCGTAGGACCATTCAGGGAAGAGGACACTGAAGCTTTCTTT. It specifies CASSVGPFREEDTEAFF. Combining the CDR3 with reference TRBV9 and TRBJ1-1 gives the whole variable domain DSGVTQTPKHLITATGQRVTLRCSPRSGDLSVYWYQQSLDQGLQFLIQYYNGEERAKGNILERFSAQQFPDLHSELNLSSLELGDSALYFCASSVGPFREEDTEAFFGQGTRLTVV.

V and J are TRBV29-1 and TRBJ1-2, with D unresolved. The CDR3 covers 11 residues. Trimming took off 4 bases at V and 2 bases at J, with 5 bases between the two ends. Germline CDR1 SQVTM, CDR2 ANQGSEA. CDR3 residues: CSVAGNYGYTF. The DNA for the CDR3 is TGCAGCGTTGCGGGGAACTATGGCTACACCTTC.

The rearrangement joins TRBV6-5 to TRBJ2-2; D may be TRBD1 (6 bases). V was clipped by 3 bases and J by 5 bases, with 10 bases between them. Per the germline V gene, CDR1 is MNHEY and CDR2 is SVGAGI. CDR3 length: 14 residues. The CDR3 sequence: CASSYQRGTGELFF. In nucleotides, the CDR3 is TGTGCCAGCAGTTATCAAAGGGGGACCGGGGAGCTGTTTTTT.

The chain has TRBV19 and TRBJ1-1; TRBD1 might be the D (6 bases). The CDR3 is 14 amino acids. The germline V gene encodes CDR1 LNHDA and CDR2 SQIVND (reference sequence). Trimming took off 5 bases at V and 6 bases at J, with 16 bases between the two ends. The CDR3 sequence is CASSLTGMRAEAFF. In DNA form, the CDR3 reads TGTGCCAGTAGTCTCACAGGGATGCGGGCTGAAGCTTTCTTT.

There are a few counts of this clone. This chain joins TRBV9 and TRBJ2-2, with TRBD1 as a possible D gene (6 bases). CDR1 is SGDLS, CDR2 YYNGEE, per germline. The V and J ends lost 0 bases and 6 bases respectively, with 12 bases between them. This CDR3 comprises 15 residues. CDR3 sequence (DNA): TGTGCCAGCAGCGTAGTCTCGTCAGGGGCCGGGGAGCTGTTTTTT. Protein: CASSVVSSGAGELFF.

The chain recombines TRBV7-6 with TRBJ2-1; 9 bases match TRBD1. CDR1 and CDR2 from the germline V gene are SGHVS and FNYEAQ. Germline trimming cut 3 bases from V and 4 bases from J; bases unmatched to any gene: 4. The length of the CDR3 is 15 residues. CDR3 protein: CASSFGQGTYNEQFF. The CDR3 nucleotides read TGTGCCAGCAGCTTCGGACAGGGGACGTACAATGAGCAGTTCTTC. Filled out from reference TRBV7-6 and TRBJ2-1, the complete variable domain reads GAGVSQSPRYKVTKRGQDVALRCDPISGHVSLYWYRQALGQGPEFLTYFNYEAQQDKSGLPNDRFSAERPEGSISTLTIQRTEQRDSAMYRCASSFGQGTYNEQFFGPGTRLTVL.

The V call is TRBV23-1, the J call TRBJ1-2, with TRBD1 identical over 7 bases. TRBV23-1 is recorded as an ORF, its role being uncertain. V gave up 1 base and J gave up 4 bases; unmatched junction bases: 12. This CDR3 has 17 residues. The CDR3 sequence is CASSQFLGQANTYGYTF. CDR3 nucleotide sequence: TGCGCCAGCAGTCAATTCCTTGGACAGGCCAACACCTATGGCTACACCTTC.

For this clone: The same CDR3 can be traced to other DNA sequences in this sample. This rearrangement joins TRBV7-2 to TRBJ2-5, with a tentative D call TRBD2 (5 bases). Trimming removed 1 base from V and 4 bases from J, with 7 bases in between. Germline CDR1 is SGHTA and CDR2 is FQGNSA. The CDR3 totals 13 residues. The CDR3 here is CASSLGGRETQYF. The DNA of the CDR3 is TGTGCCAGCAGCTTAGGAGGGCGAGAGACCCAGTACTTC.

V is TRBV7-6 and J is TRBJ2-5; 8 nucleotides match TRBD1. Germline V gene lookup returns CDR1 SGHVS and CDR2 FNYEAQ. The V and J ends lost 0 bases and 2 bases, in that order; junction bases with no gene match: 5. The CDR3 extends over 16 amino acids. CDR3 bases: TGTGCCAGCAGCTTAGCGGGGACAGGACCTCAAGAGACCCAGTACTTC. Its translation: CASSLAGTGPQETQYF.

This clone was counted once. The junction differs from germline at one of its ends, possibly a read error. The chain links TRBV3-1 (or the pseudogene TRBV3-2) to TRBJ2-1; D unclear. The V gene's germline CDR1 is LGHDT and CDR2 YNNKEL (reference sequence). The CDR3 length is 11 residues. CDR3 sequence reads: CASSLERHYIF. CDR3 nucleotides: TGTGCCAGCAGCCTCGAGAGGCACTACATCTTC.

The V and J genes are TRBV3-1 (or the pseudogene TRBV3-2) and TRBJ1-1; a weak D match, TRBD1 (5 bases). The V and J ends lost 4 bases and 8 bases respectively, with 11 bases between them. The CDR3 loop spans 12 amino acids. Germline V gives CDR1 LGHDT, CDR2 YNNKEL (reference sequence). For the CDR3, the DNA is TGTGCCAGCAGCCTGTCGGGACTCGAAGCTTTCTTT. Residues: CASSLSGLEAFF.

This clone was picked up a small number of times. The chain carries TRBV19 and TRBJ2-3; 9 positions match TRBD2. This CDR3 spans 16 amino acids. V dropped 1 base and J dropped 8; count of bases not matched to a gene: 10. The germline CDR1 and CDR2 sequences are LNHDA and SQIVND (reference sequence). In DNA form, the CDR3 reads TGTGCCAGTAGTATAGGACTAGCGGAACGCCGGTCTACGCAGTATTTT. Encoded protein: CASSIGLAERRSTQYF.

This clone was seen only a few times. The CDR3 is CASSSGQVNYGYTF. DNA of the CDR3: TGTGCCAGCAGTTCCGGACAGGTTAACTATGGCTACACCTTC. The chain employs TRBV28 and TRBJ1-2, with 7 bases fitting TRBD1. The CDR3 spans 14 residues. With 4 bases clipped from V and 1 base from J, the junction kept 3 bases outside the gene matches. Per germline, CDR1 MDHEN and CDR2 SYDVKM.

The chain uses TRBV6-5 and TRBJ2-1; 12 positions agree with TRBD2. J gave up 10 bases and V 4 bases, and 5 bases lay outside the gene matches. Germline values: CDR1 MNHEY, CDR2 SVGAGI. CDR3 length: 14 amino acids. The CDR3, as DNA: TGTGCCAGCAGTTCTCTAGCGGGAGGGTGGGAGCAGTTCTTC. Translating it yields CASSSLAGGWEQFF.

This clone has more than one count but fewer than ten. The chain recombines TRBV5-4 with TRBJ1-4; 9 nucleotides align to TRBD1. J lost 8 bases, V lost 5 bases, and 7 bases had no gene match. The germline V gene encodes CDR1 SGHNT and CDR2 YYREEE (reference sequence). This CDR3 has 14 residues. CDR3 in DNA: TGTGCCAGCAGTCAAACAGGGGGCCACGAAAAACTGTTTTTT. Its protein product is CASSQTGGHEKLFF.

The chain carries TRBV7-8 and TRBJ1-1, with D unresolved. In germline, CDR1 is SGHVS, CDR2 FQNEAQ. The CDR3 loop spans 15 amino acids. The V end was cut by 4 bases, the J end by 5 bases, with 17 bases between. CDR3 in DNA: TGTGCCAGCAGCTCCTCAAGGGTGACGGGGACTGAAGCTTTCTTT. This translates into CASSSSRVTGTEAFF.

CDR3 amino acids: CASTLDRDRMGQPQHF. The DNA for the CDR3 is TGTGCCAGCACCTTAGACCGGGACAGGATGGGTCAGCCCCAGCATTTT. V gene TRBV2 combines with J gene TRBJ1-5, with TRBD1 matching over 8 bases. Germline loops: CDR1 SNHLY, CDR2 FYNNEI. With 7 bases clipped from V and 6 bases from J, the junction kept 14 bases outside the gene matches. The CDR3 length is 16 residues.

This chain links TRBV7-6 with TRBJ2-7; 8 bases agree with TRBD1. The CDR3 covers 15 residues. With 0 bases clipped from V and 0 bases from J, the junction kept 1 base outside the gene matches. Germline V gives CDR1 SGHVS, CDR2 FNYEAQ. CDR3 DNA sequence: TGTGCCAGCAGCTTAGCAACAGGGGGCTCCTACGAGCAGTACTTC. It yields the protein CASSLATGGSYEQYF.

The chain is built from TRBV3-1 (or the pseudogene TRBV3-2) and TRBJ1-2; D ambiguous. Trimming left V 4 bases short and J 10 bases short, with 22 bases between. CDR3 length: 15 amino acids. The germline V gene has CDR1 LGHDT and CDR2 YNNKEL (reference sequence). The CDR3 DNA follows: TGTGCCAGCAGCCCACTAGACCCCGGTGAGAGTGCCTACACCTTC. This gives the protein CASSPLDPGESAYTF.

The chain carries TRBV5-6 and TRBJ2-5; TRBD2 matches at 9 bases. The CDR3 is made up of 17 amino acids. Germline V gene data show CDR1 as SGHDT and CDR2 as YYEEEE. With 0 bases clipped from V and 1 base from J, the junction kept 7 bases outside the gene matches. CDR3 coding DNA: TGTGCCAGCAGCTTGGCTAGGGTAGCGGGGGTCCAAGAGACCCAGTACTTC. It specifies CASSLARVAGVQETQYF.

V and J are TRBV5-6 and TRBJ2-5, with 8 bases that match TRBD2. The CDR3 covers 14 residues. From germline, CDR1 is SGHDT and CDR2 YYEEEE. The J segment lost 9 bases and the V segment lost 6 bases, leaving 13 bases of the junction unmatched. The CDR3, as DNA: TGTGCCAGCACCCCGGCGGGACTAGGGAAGGCCCAGTACTTC. This encodes CASTPAGLGKAQYF.